This is a list of T cell receptor beta chains from one sample in a study of cytomegalovirus exposure and HLA in healthy donors. Sequenced by immunoSEQ multiplex PCR; TCRdb stores in-frame clones only, minus some. The repertoire includes 110,000 to 150,000 clones, 60% to 80% of them detected once, and approximately 1.5% sits in the top ten. The sequenced sample consisted of PBMCs. The receptors originated from a woman under 40 in good health and CMV-seronegative. Both conserved end residues are part of each CDR3.

TRBJ1-3 TRBV4-2 CASSQEPPGTPSGNTIYF
TRBJ1-3 TRBV30 CAWSRGGRTHSGNTIYF
TRBJ2-5 TRBV11-3 CASSLSGGGFQETQYF
TRBJ1-2 TRBV15 CATSTRAGYTF
TRBJ2-1 TRBV15 CATSRDLGQGSGYNEQFF
TRBJ1-2 TRBV12-5 CASGLTDRVYTF
TRBJ1-1 TRBV4-2 CASSQEQGGTEAFF
TRBJ1-6 TRBV18 CASSSGQISPLHF
TRBJ1-2 TRBV2 CASSESFRSFTF
TRBJ1-1 TRBV19 CASSIRGPNTEAFF
TRBJ1-2 TRBV10-3 CAISENRGYGYTF
TRBJ2-5 TRBV5-6 CASSPDRFSYQETQYF
TRBJ2-2 TRBV18 CASSLSGNVQTGELFF
TRBJ1-1 TRBV15 CATSIDYRNTEAFF
TRBJ2-3 TRBV11-2 CASRKLDTDTQYF
TRBJ1-2 TRBV6-5 CASSYSTGDYGYTF
TRBJ1-1 TRBV7-6 CASSLFSPDSAGGNTEAFF
TRBJ1-2 TRBV7-8 CASSPDRGNEGYTF
TRBJ1-1 TRBV5-6 CASGQGTPEAFF
TRBJ1-1 TRBV19 CASIRRAGGNTEAFF
TRBJ2-5 TRBV6-5 CASSLASGGSQETQYF
TRBJ1-5 TRBV6-5 CASSWTGNQPQHF
TRBJ2-2 TRBV27 CASSPWGGRNTGELFF
TRBJ2-7 TRBV6-6 CASRSPGQLLEQYF
TRBJ2-7 TRBV11-1 CASSFGPSSYEQYF
TRBJ2-5 TRBV6-6 CASSYFSRETQYF
TRBJ1-1 TRBV9 CASSGLGGGPTEAFF
TRBJ2-3 TRBV5-6 CASSSWDRFLDTQYF
TRBJ2-5 TRBV19 CASSIRGTETQYF
TRBJ1-2 TRBV7-8 CASSGTSFGYTF
TRBJ1-1 TRBV5-1 CASTPLPGNTEAFF
TRBJ1-1 TRBV7-9 CASSLSVNTEAFF
TRBJ2-2 TRBV10-3 CAISERGQGGELFF
TRBJ1-2 TRBV7-9 CASSIEATSYGYTF
TRBJ2-5 TRBV13 CASSSIGTQETQYF
TRBJ2-1 TRBV19 CASSRGGGHNEQFF
TRBJ1-2 TRBV7-2 CASSLGPGGSYGYTF
TRBJ1-2 TRBV6-5 CASSGQGAFGYTF
TRBJ2-6 TRBV25-1 CASAEEVVGANVLTF
TRBJ1-1 TRBV4-1 CASSQASVRMNTEAFF